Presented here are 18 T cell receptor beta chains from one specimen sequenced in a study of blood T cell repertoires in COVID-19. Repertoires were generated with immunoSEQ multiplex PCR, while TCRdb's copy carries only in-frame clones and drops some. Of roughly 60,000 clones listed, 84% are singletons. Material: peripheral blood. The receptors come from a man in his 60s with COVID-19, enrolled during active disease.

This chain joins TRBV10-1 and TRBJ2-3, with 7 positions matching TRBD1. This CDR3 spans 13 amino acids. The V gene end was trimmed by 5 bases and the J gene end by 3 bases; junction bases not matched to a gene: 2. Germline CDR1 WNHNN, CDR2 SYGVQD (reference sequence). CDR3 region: CASSRQGTDTQYF. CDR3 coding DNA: TGCGCCAGCAGTCGACAGGGAACAGATACGCAGTATTTT.

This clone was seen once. CDR3 sequence (DNA): TGTGCCAGCAGCCAAGATCTGATCGTGTCTGGGGCAGACAACTCTGGAAACACCATATATTTT. Its translation: CASSQDLIVSGADNSGNTIYF. The chain combines TRBV14 with TRBJ1-3; D might be TRBD1 (5 bases). V lost 0 bases and J lost 0, with 24 bases in between. This CDR3 spans 21 amino acids. Per germline, CDR1 SGHDN and CDR2 FVKESK.

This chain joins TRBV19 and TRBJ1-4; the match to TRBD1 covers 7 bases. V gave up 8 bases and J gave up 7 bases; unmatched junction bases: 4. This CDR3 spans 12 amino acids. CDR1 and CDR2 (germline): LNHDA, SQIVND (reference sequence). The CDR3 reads CASRSGGEKLFF. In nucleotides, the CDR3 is TGTGCCAGTCGGTCAGGGGGTGAAAAACTGTTTTTT.

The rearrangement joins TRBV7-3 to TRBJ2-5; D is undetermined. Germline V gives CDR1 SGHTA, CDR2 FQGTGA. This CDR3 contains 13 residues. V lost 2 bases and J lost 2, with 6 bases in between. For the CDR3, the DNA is TGTGCCAGCAGCTTAGGCAGTCAAGAGACCCAGTACTTC. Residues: CASSLGSQETQYF.

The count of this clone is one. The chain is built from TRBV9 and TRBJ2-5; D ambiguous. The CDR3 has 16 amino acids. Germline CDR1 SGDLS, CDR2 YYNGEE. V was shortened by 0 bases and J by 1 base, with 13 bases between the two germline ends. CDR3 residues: CASSVGRGGFQETQYF. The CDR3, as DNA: TGTGCCAGCAGCGTAGGGAGAGGTGGGTTCCAAGAGACCCAGTACTTC.

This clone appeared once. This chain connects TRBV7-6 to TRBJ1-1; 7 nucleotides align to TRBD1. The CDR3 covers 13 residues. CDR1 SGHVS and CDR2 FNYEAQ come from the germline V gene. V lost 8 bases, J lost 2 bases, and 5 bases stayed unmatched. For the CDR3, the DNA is TGTGCCAGCTCCGGACAGGAAAACACTGAAGCTTTCTTT. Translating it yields CASSGQENTEAFF.

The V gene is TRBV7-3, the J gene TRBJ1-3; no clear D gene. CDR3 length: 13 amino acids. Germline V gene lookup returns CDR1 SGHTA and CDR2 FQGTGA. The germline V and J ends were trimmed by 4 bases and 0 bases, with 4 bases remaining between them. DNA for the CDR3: TGTGCCAGCAGCTCTAGCTCTGGAAACACCATATATTTT. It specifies CASSSSSGNTIYF.

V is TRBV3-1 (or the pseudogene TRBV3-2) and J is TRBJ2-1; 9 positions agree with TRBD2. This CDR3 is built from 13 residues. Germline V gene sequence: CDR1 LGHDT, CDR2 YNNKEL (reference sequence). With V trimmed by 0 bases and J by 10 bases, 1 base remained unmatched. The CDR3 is CASSQDAGGEQFF. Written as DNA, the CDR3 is TGTGCCAGCAGCCAAGATGCGGGGGGGGAGCAGTTCTTC.

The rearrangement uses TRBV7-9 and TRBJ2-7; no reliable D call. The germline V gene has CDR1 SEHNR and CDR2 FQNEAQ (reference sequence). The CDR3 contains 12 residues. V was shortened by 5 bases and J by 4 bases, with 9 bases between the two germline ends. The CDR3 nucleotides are TGTGCCAGCAGCCCCTTCGGGTACGAGCAGTACTTC. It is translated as CASSPFGYEQYF.

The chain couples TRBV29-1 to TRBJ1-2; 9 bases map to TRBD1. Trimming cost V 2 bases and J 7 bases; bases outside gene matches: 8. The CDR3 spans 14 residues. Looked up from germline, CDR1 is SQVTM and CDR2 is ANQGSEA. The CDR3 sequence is CSVEIQGAIGGYTF. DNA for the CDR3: TGCAGCGTTGAAATACAGGGGGCTATTGGTGGCTACACCTTC.

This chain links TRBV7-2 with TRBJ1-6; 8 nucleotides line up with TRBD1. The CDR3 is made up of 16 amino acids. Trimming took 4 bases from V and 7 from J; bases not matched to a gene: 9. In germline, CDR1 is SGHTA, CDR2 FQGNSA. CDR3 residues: CASSSRRDRRNSPLHF. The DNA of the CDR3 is TGTGCCAGCAGCTCACGGAGGGACAGGAGAAATTCACCCCTCCACTTT.

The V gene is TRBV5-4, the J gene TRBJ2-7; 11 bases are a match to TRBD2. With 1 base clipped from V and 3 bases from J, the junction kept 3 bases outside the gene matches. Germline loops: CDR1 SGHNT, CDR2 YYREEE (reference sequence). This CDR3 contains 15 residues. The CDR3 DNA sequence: TGTGCCAGCAGCTTGAGTAGCGGGAGGGTCTACGAGCAGTACTTC. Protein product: CASSLSSGRVYEQYF.

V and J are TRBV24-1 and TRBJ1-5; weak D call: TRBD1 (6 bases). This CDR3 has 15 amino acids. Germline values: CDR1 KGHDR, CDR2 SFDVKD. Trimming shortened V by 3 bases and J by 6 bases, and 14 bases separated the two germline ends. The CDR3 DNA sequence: TGTGCCACCAGTGATGGCAGGGGAGTGGGTCAGCCCCAGCATTTT. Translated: CATSDGRGVGQPQHF.

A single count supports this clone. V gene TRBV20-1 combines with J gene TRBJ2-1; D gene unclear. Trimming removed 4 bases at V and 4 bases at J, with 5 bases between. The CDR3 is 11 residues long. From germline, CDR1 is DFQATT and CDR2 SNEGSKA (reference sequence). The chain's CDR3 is CSATYYNEQFF. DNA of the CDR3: TGCAGTGCTACCTATTACAATGAGCAGTTCTTC.

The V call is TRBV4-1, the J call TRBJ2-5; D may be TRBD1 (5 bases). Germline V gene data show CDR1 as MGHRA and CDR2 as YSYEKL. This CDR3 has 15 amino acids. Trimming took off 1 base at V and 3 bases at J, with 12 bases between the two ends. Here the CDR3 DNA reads TGCGCCAGCAGCCAAGGAGACAGAGAAGAAGAGACCCAGTACTTC. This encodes CASSQGDREEETQYF.

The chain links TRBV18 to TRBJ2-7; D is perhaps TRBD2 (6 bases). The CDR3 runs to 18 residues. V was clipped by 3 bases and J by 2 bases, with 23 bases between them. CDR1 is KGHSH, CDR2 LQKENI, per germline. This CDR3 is CASSPSGGARSIAYEQYF. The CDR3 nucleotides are TGTGCCAGCTCACCGTCGGGCGGGGCTAGGAGTATAGCCTACGAGCAGTACTTC.

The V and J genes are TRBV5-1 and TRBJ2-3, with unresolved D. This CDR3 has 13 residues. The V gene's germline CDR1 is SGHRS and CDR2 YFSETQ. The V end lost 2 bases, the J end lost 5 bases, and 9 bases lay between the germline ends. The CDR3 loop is CASSFGFGDTQYF. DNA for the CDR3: TGCGCCAGCAGCTTCGGGTTCGGAGATACGCAGTATTTT.

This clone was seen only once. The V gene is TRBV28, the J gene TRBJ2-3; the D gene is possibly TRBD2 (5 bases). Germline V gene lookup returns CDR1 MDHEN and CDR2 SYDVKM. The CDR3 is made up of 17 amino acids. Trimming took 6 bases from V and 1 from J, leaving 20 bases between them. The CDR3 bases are TGTGCCAGCAGCTTTAGCCAACGGGGTCGTCGCACAGATACGCAGTATTTT. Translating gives CASSFSQRGRRTDTQYF.